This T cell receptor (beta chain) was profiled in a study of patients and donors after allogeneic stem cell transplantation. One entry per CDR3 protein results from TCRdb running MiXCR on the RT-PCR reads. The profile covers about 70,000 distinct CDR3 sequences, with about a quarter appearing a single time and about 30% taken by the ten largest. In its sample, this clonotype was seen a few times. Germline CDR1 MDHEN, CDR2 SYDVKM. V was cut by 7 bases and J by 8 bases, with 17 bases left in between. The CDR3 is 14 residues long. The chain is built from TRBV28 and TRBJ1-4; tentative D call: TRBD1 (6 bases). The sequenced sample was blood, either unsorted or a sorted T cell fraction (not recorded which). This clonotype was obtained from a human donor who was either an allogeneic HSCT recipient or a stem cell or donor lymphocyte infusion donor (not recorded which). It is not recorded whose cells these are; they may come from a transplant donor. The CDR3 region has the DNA TGTGCCAGCACTACCACCGGGGGCCGCGAAAAACTGTTTTTT. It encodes CASTTTGGREKLFF.